The clone carrying this T cell receptor beta chain was picked up one time. Antigen unknown. This specimen belongs to a study of OX40 agonist ivuxolimab in advanced cancers. Study-wide context: Across the patients, intravenous ivuxolimab was delivered every 2 weeks at 0.01 to 10 mg/kg. Antecedent anti-PD-1, anti-PD-L1 or anti-CTLA-4 therapy was permissible, with 35% to 40% having received some.

Study observations and caveats: The work left the antigen specificity of expanded peripheral T cells undetermined. At 0.1 to 3.0 mg/kg and by week 6, clonal expansion occurred in CD4+ and CD8+ blood T cells.

Germline V gene lookup returns CDR1 SGHTA and CDR2 FQGTGA. The CDR3 is 14 residues long. The J segment lost 6 bases and the V segment lost 2 bases, leaving 5 bases of the junction unmatched. Here immunoSEQ multiplex PCR was the method, and the copy in TCRdb shows in-frame clones only, minus some. The sample comprises about 19,000 clones, about three quarters of which are singletons, and 12% rests with the top ten. This sequence was found in an adult with an advanced solid tumor such as melanoma, head and neck, liver or kidney cancer. The sequenced sample was CD4+ or CD8+ T cells sorted from blood, obtained in a trial of the OX40 agonist ivuxolimab. The rearrangement uses TRBV7-3 and TRBJ2-7; 9 bases are a match to TRBD2. CDR3 residues: CASSLASGISEQYF. In DNA form, the CDR3 reads TGTGCCAGCAGCTTAGCTAGCGGGATATCCGAGCAGTACTTC.